This note documents a single T cell receptor (beta chain) sequence. The CDR3 spans 15 residues. Germline lookup yields CDR1 SGDLS and CDR2 YYNGEE. The V gene lost 0 bases and the J gene lost 1 base, with 11 bases spanning the gap. Described time point: pre-treatment sample, taken before nivolumab and TIL therapy. The entry originates in a study of TIL therapy for anti-PD-1-resistant metastatic lung cancer. Study in general: Median patient age was approximately 59, ranging roughly 38-85 years.

The immunoSEQ assay was v3. Using immunoSEQ multiplex PCR, the repertoire was profiled, and TCRdb retains in-frame clones only, with some absent. This repertoire shows 60,000 or so clones, 55% to 75% found once; its top ten account for around 6.1%. The J gene is TRBJ2-7, the V gene TRBV9; weak D call: TRBD2 (6 bases). The source material was blood, sampled at baseline. This receptor was taken from a person aged 25-85 years with non-small cell lung cancer. The chain's CDR3 is CASSVGPGRSYEQYF. CDR3 bases: TGTGCCAGCAGCGTAGGGCCAGGGAGGTCCTACGAGCAGTACTTC.